This T cell receptor beta chain was sequenced in a study of regulatory T cells in long-lasting Graves disease. This clonotype occurred many times. Through Arm-PCR of CDR3 regions and iRepertoire HTBI primers, TCR beta libraries were built. Each CDR3 protein is one row after TCRdb ran MiXCR on the multiplex PCR reads. The data hold roughly 500,000 distinct CDR3 sequences, with roughly 13% observed a single time. Specified time point: newly diagnosed GD, antithyroid drugs for less than 3 months. Extracted RNA from PBMCs served as the source of the TCR library. Germline V gene sequence: CDR1 SGHRS, CDR2 YFSETQ. The V gene end was trimmed by 4 bases and the J gene end by 0 bases; junction bases not matched to a gene: 7. CDR3 length: 15 amino acids. The same specimen was also included in a second study, on T cells in Graves' hyperthyroidism and ophthalmopathy.

Here the sequenced sample was peripheral blood mononuclear cells (PBMCs), taken at new diagnosis, from a patient treated with antithyroid drugs. V and J are TRBV5-1 and TRBJ2-7; 7 bases fit TRBD2. The origin of this receptor is a young man with Graves disease. CDR3 nucleotide sequence: TGCGCCAGCAGCCCGGGAGGCGGGAGCTCCTACGAGCAGTACTTC. Encoded protein: CASSPGGGSSYEQYF.